This T cell receptor beta chain was sequenced in a study of blood T cell repertoires in COVID-19. TCRdb's copy holds only in-frame clones and misses some; the assay was immunoSEQ multiplex PCR. The sample shows 200,000 or so clones, about 88% of them seen only once. All enrollees were roughly 18 to 100 years old and from 25 or so US areas. This CDR3 region has 13 residues. The germline V gene encodes CDR1 SGHDT and CDR2 YYEEEE. V was shortened by 4 bases and J by 5 bases, with 10 bases between the two germline ends. The sample comprised PBMCs or T cells enriched from blood (not recorded which). The J gene is TRBJ2-1, the V gene TRBV5-6, with D perhaps TRBD2 (6 bases). This clonotype originated in a middle-aged woman with acute COVID-19. The CDR3 here is CASSGGVDNEQFF. CDR3 nucleotides: TGTGCCAGCAGCGGAGGGGTTGACAATGAGCAGTTCTTC.